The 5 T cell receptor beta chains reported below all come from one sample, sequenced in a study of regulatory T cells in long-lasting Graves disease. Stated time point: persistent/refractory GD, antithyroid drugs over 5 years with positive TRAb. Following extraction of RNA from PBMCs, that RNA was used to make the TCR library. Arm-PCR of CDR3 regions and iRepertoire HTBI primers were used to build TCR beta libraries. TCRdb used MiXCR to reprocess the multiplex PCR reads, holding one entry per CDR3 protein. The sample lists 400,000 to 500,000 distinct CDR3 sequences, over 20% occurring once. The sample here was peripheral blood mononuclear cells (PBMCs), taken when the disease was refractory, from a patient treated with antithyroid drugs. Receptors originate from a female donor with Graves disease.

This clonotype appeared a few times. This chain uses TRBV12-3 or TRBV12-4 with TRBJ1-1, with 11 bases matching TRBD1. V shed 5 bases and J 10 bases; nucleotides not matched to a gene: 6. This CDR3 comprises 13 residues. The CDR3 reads CASSIGTGGRAFF. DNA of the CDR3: TGTGCCAGCAGTATCGGGACAGGGGGGAGAGCTTTCTTT.

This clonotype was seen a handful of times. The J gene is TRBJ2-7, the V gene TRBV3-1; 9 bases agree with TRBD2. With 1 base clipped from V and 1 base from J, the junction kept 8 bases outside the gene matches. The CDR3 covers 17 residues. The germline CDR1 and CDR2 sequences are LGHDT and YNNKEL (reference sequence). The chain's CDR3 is CASSQVSSGMGSYEQYF. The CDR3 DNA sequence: TGTGCCAGCAGCCAAGTTTCTAGCGGGATGGGATCCTACGAGCAGTACTTC.

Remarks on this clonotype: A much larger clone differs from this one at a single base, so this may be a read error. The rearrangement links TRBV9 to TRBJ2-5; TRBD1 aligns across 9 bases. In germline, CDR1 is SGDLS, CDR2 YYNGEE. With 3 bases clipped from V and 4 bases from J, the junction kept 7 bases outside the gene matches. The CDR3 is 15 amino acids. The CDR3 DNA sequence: TGTGCCAGCAGCGGTGACAGGGGGTCCATAGAGACCCAGTACTTC. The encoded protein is CASSGDRGSIETQYF. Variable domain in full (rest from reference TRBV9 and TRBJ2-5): DSGVTQTPKHLITATGQRVTLRCSPRSGDLSVYWYQQSLDQGLQFLIQYYNGEERAKGNILERFSAQQFPDLHSELNLSSLELGDSALYFCASSGDRGSIETQYFGPGTRLLVL.

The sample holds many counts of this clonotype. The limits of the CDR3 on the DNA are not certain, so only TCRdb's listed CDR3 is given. The CDR3 loop is CASSQSFGQGISFF. The gene calls are TRBV16 and TRBJ1-1; the table names TRBD1, a call not compared with the DNA. Inclusive of both ends, the CDR3 amounts to 14 amino acids. Germline V CDR1 and CDR2: KGHSY, FQNENV.

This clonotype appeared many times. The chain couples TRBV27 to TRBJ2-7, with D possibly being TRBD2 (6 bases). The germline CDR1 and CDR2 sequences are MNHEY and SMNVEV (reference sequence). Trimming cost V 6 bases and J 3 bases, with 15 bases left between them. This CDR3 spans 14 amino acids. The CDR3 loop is CASRDLEGLYEQYF. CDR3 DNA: TGTGCCAGCAGGGACCTGGAGGGCCTCTACGAGCAGTACTTC.